The next 7 T cell receptor beta chains were all read from a single sample in a study of cytomegalovirus exposure and HLA in healthy donors. Generated by immunoSEQ multiplex PCR, the TCRdb table keeps only in-frame clones and is missing some. The table has approximately 240,000 clones, 85% to 95% seen once. The specimen sequenced was PBMCs. These receptors were obtained from a woman aged 18-29 years in good health and CMV-seronegative.

The chain joins TRBV28 to TRBJ2-7, with 9 bases matching TRBD2. The CDR3 is made up of 14 amino acids. CDR1 is MDHEN, CDR2 SYDVKM, per germline. V was pared by 5 bases and J by 5 bases, with 7 bases of the junction left unmatched. The CDR3, as DNA: TGTGCCAGCAGTACCGGACTAGCGACCCACGAGCAGTACTTC. Amino acid sequence: CASSTGLATHEQYF.

This chain joins TRBV5-1 and TRBJ2-3; D is uncertain. The CDR3 is 15 amino acids. Per germline, CDR1 SGHRS and CDR2 YFSETQ. Trimming left V 0 bases short and J 5 bases short, with 13 bases between. CDR3 loop: CASSLVSATGDTQYF. CDR3 nucleotides: TGCGCCAGCAGCTTGGTTTCGGCCACGGGAGATACGCAGTATTTT.

The chain couples TRBV6-4 to TRBJ1-2, with D perhaps matching TRBD1 (6 bases). CDR1 and CDR2 (germline): MRHNA, SNTAGT. Trimming pared 0 bases from V and 4 bases from J, leaving 12 bases between. This CDR3 has 15 amino acids. CDR3 residues: CASSDSNTGSYGYTF. The CDR3 DNA is TGTGCCAGCAGTGACTCAAACACAGGGTCCTATGGCTACACCTTC.

The rearrangement uses TRBV2 and TRBJ2-3, with 8 bases lining up with TRBD2. The CDR3 spans 16 residues. V lost 5 bases, J lost 2 bases, and 9 bases stayed unmatched. The germline V gene has CDR1 SNHLY and CDR2 FYNNEI. The CDR3 spells CASSLTSAQITDTQYF. In nucleotides, the CDR3 is TGTGCCAGCAGTCTGACTAGCGCACAGATCACAGATACGCAGTATTTT.

This clone occurred once. The V and J genes are TRBV6-5 and TRBJ1-3; D perhaps matches TRBD1 (5 bases). Trimming removed 6 bases at V and 6 bases at J, with 18 bases between. The CDR3 has 15 residues. CDR1 MNHEY and CDR2 SVGAGI come from the germline V gene. The CDR3 reads CASRLTTTVANTIYF. DNA of the CDR3: TGTGCCAGCAGATTAACCACGACAGTCGCAAACACCATATATTTT.

The chain links TRBV27 to TRBJ2-7; D is ambiguous. The CDR3 length is 12 residues. Germline V gene sequence: CDR1 MNHEY, CDR2 SMNVEV (reference sequence). Trimming removed 4 bases at V and 2 bases at J, with 6 bases between. The CDR3: CASSSPTYEQYF. The CDR3 region has the DNA TGTGCCAGCAGTTCCCCCACCTACGAGCAGTACTTC.

The chain recombines TRBV27 with TRBJ1-6; the D gene is possibly TRBD1 (6 bases). This CDR3 contains 14 residues. CDR1 and CDR2 from the germline V gene are MNHEY and SMNVEV (reference sequence). With 3 bases removed from V and 10 bases from J, the gap between germline ends came to 13 bases. In nucleotides, the CDR3 is TGTGCCAGCAGTTTGACAGGCGGTTGGTCACCCCTCCACTTT. Translation gives CASSLTGGWSPLHF.